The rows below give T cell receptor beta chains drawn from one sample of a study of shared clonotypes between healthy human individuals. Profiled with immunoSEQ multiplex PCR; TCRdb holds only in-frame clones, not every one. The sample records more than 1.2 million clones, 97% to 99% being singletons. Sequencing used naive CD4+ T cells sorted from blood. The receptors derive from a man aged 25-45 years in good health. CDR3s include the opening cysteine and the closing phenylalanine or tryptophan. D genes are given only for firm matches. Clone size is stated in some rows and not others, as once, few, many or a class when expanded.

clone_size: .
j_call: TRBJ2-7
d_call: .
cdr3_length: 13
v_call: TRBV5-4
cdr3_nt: TGTGCCAGCAGCCCCCAGGGGACCTACGAGCAGTACTTC
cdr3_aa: CASSPQGTYEQYF

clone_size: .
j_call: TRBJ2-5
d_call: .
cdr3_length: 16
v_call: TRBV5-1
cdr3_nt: TGCGCCAGCAGCTTGGGAACCCTAGGTCGGCAAGAGACCCAGTACTTC
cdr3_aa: CASSLGTLGRQETQYF

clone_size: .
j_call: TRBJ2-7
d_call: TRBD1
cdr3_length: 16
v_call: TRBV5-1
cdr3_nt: TGCGCCAGCAGCTTGGGCCTCGGACAGGGGGCAGGCGAGCAGTACTTC
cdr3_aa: CASSLGLGQGAGEQYF

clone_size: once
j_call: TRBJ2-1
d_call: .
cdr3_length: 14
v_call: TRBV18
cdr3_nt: TGTGCCAGCTCACCAACTAGACAGTACAATGAGCAGTTCTTC
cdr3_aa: CASSPTRQYNEQFF

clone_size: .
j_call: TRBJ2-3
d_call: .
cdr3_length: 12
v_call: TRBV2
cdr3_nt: TGTGCCAGCAGTGAACGGCTAGATACGCAGTATTTT
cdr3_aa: CASSERLDTQYF

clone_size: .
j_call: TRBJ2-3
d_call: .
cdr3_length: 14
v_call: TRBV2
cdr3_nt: TGTGCCAGCAGTGGACACCCCTTCACAGATACGCAGTATTTT
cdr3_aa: CASSGHPFTDTQYF

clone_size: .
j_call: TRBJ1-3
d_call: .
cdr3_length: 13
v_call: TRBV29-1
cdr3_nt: TGCAGCGCTGGGGTGGCTCCTGGAAACACCATATATTTT
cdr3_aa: CSAGVAPGNTIYF

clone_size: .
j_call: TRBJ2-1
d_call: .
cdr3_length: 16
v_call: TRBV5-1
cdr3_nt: TGCGCCAGCAGCTTGGAGGAGAATTTCTCCTACAATGAGCAGTTCTTC
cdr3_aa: CASSLEENFSYNEQFF

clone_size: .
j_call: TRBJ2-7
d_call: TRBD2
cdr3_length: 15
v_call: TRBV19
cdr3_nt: TGTGCCAGTAGCCCCTCTGGCGGGAGCTCCTACGAGCAGTACTTC
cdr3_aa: CASSPSGGSSYEQYF

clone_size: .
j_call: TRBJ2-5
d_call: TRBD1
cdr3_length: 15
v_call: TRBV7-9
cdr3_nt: TGTGCCAGCGACCTGGACAGGGGATTGGGAGAGACCCAGTACTTC
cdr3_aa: CASDLDRGLGETQYF

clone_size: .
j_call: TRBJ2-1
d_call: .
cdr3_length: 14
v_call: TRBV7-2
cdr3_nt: TGTGCCAGCAGCCCCGGTGGGTCGGGTGGAAATGAAGTCTTC
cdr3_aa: CASSPGGSGGNEVF

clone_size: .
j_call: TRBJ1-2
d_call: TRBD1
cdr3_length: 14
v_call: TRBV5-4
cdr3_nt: TGTGCCAGCAGCAATACCGGGACAGGGGTCGGCTACACCTTC
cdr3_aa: CASSNTGTGVGYTF

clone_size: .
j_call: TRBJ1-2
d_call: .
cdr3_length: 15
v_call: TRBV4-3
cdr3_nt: TGCGCCAGCAGCCAAGAGTCGGAAGGGGACTATGGCTACACCTTC
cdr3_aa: CASSQESEGDYGYTF

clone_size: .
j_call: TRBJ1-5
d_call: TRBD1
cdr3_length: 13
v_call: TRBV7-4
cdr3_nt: TGTGCCAGGGGACAGGGGGACAATCAGCCCCAGCATTTT
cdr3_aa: CARGQGDNQPQHF

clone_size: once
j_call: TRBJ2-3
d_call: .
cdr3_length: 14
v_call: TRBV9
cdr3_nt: TGTGCCAGCAGCGTACGAGAGATCTCAGATACGCAGTATTTT
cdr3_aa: CASSVREISDTQYF

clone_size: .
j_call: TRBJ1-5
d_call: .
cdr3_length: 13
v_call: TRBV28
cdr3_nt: TGTGCCAGCAGTTCCTGGGGACCTCAGCCCCAGCATTTT
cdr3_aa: CASSSWGPQPQHF

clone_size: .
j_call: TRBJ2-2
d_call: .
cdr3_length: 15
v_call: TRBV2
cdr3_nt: TGTGCCAGCCGCGAGGACCCCCCTAACACCGGGGAGCTGTTTTTT
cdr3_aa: CASREDPPNTGELFF

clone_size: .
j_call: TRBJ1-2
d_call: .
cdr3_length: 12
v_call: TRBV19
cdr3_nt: TGTGCCAGTAGTATACCAGGGCTCGGCTACACCTTC
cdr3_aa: CASSIPGLGYTF

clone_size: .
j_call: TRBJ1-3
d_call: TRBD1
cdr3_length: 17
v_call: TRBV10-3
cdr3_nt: TGTGCCATCAGCGCTAACCGGGACAGGGACTCTGGAAACACCATATATTTT
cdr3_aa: CAISANRDRDSGNTIYF

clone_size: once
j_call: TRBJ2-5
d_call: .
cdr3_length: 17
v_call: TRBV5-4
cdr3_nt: TGTGCCAGCAGCGGGGCCCGGCCGGCGGAGGGGCAAGGGACCCAGTACTTC
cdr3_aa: CASSGARPAEGQGTQYF

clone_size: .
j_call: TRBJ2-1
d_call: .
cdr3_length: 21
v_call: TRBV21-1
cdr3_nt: TGTGCCAGCAGCAACCGACGGAGGGGGCGTATAGCGGGATCCTCCTACAATGAGCAGTTCTTC
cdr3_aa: CASSNRRRGRIAGSSYNEQFF

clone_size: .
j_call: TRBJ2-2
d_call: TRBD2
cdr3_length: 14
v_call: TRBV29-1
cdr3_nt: TGCAGCGTCGGGACTAGCGGGAGGGCCGCGGAGCTGTTTTTT
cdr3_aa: CSVGTSGRAAELFF

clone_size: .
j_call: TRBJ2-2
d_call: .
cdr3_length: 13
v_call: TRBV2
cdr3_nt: TGTGCCAGCAGTGAAGTTCCCGCCGGGGAGCTGTTTTTT
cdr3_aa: CASSEVPAGELFF

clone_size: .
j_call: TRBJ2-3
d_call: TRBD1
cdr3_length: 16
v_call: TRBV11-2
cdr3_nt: TGTGCCAGCAGCGCACAAGGGACAGGGCCGACAGATACGCAGTATTTT
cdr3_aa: CASSAQGTGPTDTQYF

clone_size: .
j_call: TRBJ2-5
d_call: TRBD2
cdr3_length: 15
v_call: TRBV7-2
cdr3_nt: TGTGCCAGCAGCTTCTCTATAGCGGGGTTGGGGACCCAGTACTTC
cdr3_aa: CASSFSIAGLGTQYF

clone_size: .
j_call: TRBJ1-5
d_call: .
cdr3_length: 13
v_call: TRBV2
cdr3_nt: TGTGCCGCCGGGGGCTGGGGAAATCAGCCCCAGCATTTT
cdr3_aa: CAAGGWGNQPQHF

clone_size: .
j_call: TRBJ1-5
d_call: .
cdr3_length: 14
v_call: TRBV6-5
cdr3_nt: TGTGCCAGCAGATCTACATATAGCAATCAGCCCCAGCATTTT
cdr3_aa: CASRSTYSNQPQHF

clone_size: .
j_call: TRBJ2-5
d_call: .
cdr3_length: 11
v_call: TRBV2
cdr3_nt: TGTGCCAGCAGTGTAGCCGAGACCCAGTACTTC
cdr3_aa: CASSVAETQYF

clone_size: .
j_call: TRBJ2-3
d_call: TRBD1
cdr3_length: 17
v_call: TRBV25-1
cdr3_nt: TGTGCCAGCAGTGCGGGGACAGGACCAGCTAGCACAGATACGCAGTATTTT
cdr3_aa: CASSAGTGPASTDTQYF

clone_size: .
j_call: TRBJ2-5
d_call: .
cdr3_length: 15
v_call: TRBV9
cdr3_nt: TGTGCCAGCAGCGCCTCCAAGGGAACCCAAGAGACCCAGTACTTC
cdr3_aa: CASSASKGTQETQYF

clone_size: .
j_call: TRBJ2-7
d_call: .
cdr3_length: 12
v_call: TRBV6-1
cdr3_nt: TGTGCCAGCACTCCTACAGGCTACGAGCAGTACTTC
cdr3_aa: CASTPTGYEQYF

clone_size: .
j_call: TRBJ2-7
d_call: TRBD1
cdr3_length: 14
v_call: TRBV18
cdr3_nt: TGTGCCAGCTCCACTACAGGGGCCGCCTACGAGCAGTACTTC
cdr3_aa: CASSTTGAAYEQYF

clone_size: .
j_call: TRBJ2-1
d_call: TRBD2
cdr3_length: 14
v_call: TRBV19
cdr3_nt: TGTGCCAGTAGGTGGTTAGCGGGAGATGGGGAGCAGTTCTTC
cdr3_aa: CASRWLAGDGEQFF

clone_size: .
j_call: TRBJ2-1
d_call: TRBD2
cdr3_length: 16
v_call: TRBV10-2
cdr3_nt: TGCGCCAGCAGTGAGTCTGGGACTAGCGGGATCAATGAGCAGTTCTTC
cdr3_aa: CASSESGTSGINEQFF

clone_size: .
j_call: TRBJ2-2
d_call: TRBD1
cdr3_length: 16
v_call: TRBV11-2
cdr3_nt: TGTGCCAGCAGCGTGCTACAGGGGGCGCGGGGCGGGGAGCTGTTTTTT
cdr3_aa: CASSVLQGARGGELFF

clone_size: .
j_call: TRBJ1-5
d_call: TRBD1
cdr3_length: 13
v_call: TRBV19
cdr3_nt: TGTGCCAGTAGTTGGGACAGGGAATCACTTCAGCATTTT
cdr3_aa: CASSWDRESLQHF

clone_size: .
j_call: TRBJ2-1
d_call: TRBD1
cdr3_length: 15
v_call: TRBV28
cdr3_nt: TGTGCCAGCAGTCGGGACAGGACCCTCTACAATGAGCAGTTCTTC
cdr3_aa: CASSRDRTLYNEQFF

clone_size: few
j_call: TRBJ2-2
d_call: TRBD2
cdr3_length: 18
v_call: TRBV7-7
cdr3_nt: TGTGCCAGCAGCCGACTAGCGGGAGGGCCGGGTAACACCGGGGAGCTGTTTTTT
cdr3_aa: CASSRLAGGPGNTGELFF

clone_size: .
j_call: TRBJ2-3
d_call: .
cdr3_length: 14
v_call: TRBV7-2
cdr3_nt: TGTGCCAGCAGCTTAGGGGCTTCCACAGATACGCAGTATTTT
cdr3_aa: CASSLGASTDTQYF

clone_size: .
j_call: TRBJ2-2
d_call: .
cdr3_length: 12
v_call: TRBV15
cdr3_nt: TGTGCCACCGGGTGGGAAAGGAGGGAGCTGTTTTTT
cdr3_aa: CATGWERRELFF

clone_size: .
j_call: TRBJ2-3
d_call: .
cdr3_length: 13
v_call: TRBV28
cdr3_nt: TGTGCCAGCAGGGACTCAAGCACAGATACGCAGTATTTT
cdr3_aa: CASRDSSTDTQYF

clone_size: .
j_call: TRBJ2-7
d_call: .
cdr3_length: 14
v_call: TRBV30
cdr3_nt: TGTGCCTGGAGTCCCCCGACGGGACCCTACGAGCAGTACTTC
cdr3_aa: CAWSPPTGPYEQYF

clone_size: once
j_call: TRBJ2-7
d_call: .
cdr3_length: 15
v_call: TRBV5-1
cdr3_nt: TGCGCCAGCAGCTCCCGCCCAGGGATCTCCTACGAGCAGTACTTC
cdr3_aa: CASSSRPGISYEQYF

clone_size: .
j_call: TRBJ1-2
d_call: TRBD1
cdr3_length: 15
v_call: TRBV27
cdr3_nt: TGTGCCAGCAGCAGAGACAGGGAGGGAGGAAATGGCTACACCTTC
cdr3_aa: CASSRDREGGNGYTF

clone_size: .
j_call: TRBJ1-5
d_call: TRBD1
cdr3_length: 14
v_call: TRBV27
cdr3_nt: TGTGCCAGCAGTCCGACAGGGTTCGGTCAGCCCCAGCATTTT
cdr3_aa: CASSPTGFGQPQHF

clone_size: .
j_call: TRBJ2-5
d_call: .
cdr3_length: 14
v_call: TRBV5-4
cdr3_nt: TGTGCCAGCAGCTTGGTAGGGGGTCAAGAGACCCAGTACTTC
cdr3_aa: CASSLVGGQETQYF

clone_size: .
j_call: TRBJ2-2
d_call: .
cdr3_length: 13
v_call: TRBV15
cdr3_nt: TGTGCCACCAGCAGAGATTCCACCGGGGAGCTGTTTTTT
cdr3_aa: CATSRDSTGELFF

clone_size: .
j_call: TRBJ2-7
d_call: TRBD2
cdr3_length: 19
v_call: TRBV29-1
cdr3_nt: TGCAGCGTTGAAGACTTCATGGTTACTAGCGGGAGGGCCTTACCAAGGCAGTACTTC
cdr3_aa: CSVEDFMVTSGRALPRQYF

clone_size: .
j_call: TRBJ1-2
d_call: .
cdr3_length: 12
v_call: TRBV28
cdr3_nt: TGTGCCAGCAGTGAACTACTCGATGGCTACACCTTC
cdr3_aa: CASSELLDGYTF

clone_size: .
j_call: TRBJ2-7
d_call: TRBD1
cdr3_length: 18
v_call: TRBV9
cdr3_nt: TGTGCCAGCAGCCACCCTCCAGGACAGGGGGGAAGGGCCTACGAGCAGTACTTC
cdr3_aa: CASSHPPGQGGRAYEQYF

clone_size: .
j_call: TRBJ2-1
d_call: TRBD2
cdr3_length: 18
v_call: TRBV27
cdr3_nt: TGTGCCAGCAGTTGTCCGCATGGTTGTCTAGCGGGAGTGGATGAGCAGTTCTTC
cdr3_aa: CASSCPHGCLAGVDEQFF

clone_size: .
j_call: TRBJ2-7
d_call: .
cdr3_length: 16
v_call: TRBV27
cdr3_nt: TGTGCCAGCAGTTCACCCGGCGGGGCAGGGCCCTACGAGCAGTACTTC
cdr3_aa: CASSSPGGAGPYEQYF

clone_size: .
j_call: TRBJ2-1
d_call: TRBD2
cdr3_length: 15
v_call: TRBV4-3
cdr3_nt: TGCGCCAGCAGCCCTCGGGGGGGCTTTAACAATGAGCAGTTCTTC
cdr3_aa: CASSPRGGFNNEQFF